Listed here are 21 T cell receptor beta chains from one sample, sequenced in a study of T cell repertoires in cytomegalovirus infection. TCRdb re-called the reads through MiXCR, storing one row per CDR3 protein. The table records some 700,000 distinct CDR3 sequences, roughly a third of them present only once. Sequences were obtained from PBMCs. These receptors all stem from a human donor in good health (CMV status not recorded). Some clones in this sample may be carry-over from other donors' samples.

This clonotype came up many times. V and J are TRBV7-2 and TRBJ2-3; 8 bases align to TRBD2. The CDR3 length is 15 residues. The V gene's germline CDR1 is SGHTA and CDR2 FQGNSA. V lost 1 base to trimming and J lost 4 bases; unmatched junction nucleotides: 4. The DNA of the CDR3 is TGTGCCAGCAGCTTAGGTAGCGGGGAAGCAGATACGCAGTATTTT. Protein: CASSLGSGEADTQYF.

The sample holds many counts of this clonotype. This chain links TRBV7-8 with TRBJ1-2; D might be TRBD1 (5 bases). This CDR3 region has 14 residues. Trimming removed 2 bases at V and 3 bases at J, with 10 bases between. Germline loops: CDR1 SGHVS, CDR2 FQNEAQ. This CDR3 is CASSLQGRHYGYTF. The DNA for the CDR3 is TGTGCCAGCAGCTTACAGGGAAGGCACTATGGCTACACCTTC.

CDR3 in DNA: TGCGCCAGCAGCCCCGACCCCGGGACTAGCGGCGGGGAGCAGTTCTTC. Amino acids: CASSPDPGTSGGEQFF. The chain is built from TRBV4-1 and TRBJ2-1, with TRBD2 matching over 11 bases. Trimming cost V 4 bases and J 10 bases; bases outside gene matches: 12. CDR3 size: 16 residues. The germline CDR1 and CDR2 sequences are MGHRA and YSYEKL.

The rearrangement joins TRBV7-2 to TRBJ2-2; 8 bases align to TRBD1. Trimming removed 5 bases from V and 5 bases from J; junction bases left unmatched: 19. The CDR3 totals 19 residues. CDR1 and CDR2 from the germline V gene are SGHTA and FQGNSA. CDR3 sequence (DNA): TGTGCCAGCAGCCACAGAGAACGTCTACAGGGGGTCGGGACCGGGGAGCTGTTTTTT. This sequence encodes CASSHRERLQGVGTGELFF.

This clonotype was observed a few times. The V call is TRBV6-5, the J call TRBJ1-5; TRBD1 matches at 9 bases. The trim removed 5 bases at V and 7 bases at J, leaving 3 bases unmatched. Germline-derived CDR1 and CDR2 are MNHEY and SVGAGI. CDR3 length: 13 residues. The CDR3 protein is CASSRDRAQPQHF. The DNA for the CDR3 is TGTGCCAGCAGTCGGGACAGGGCCCAGCCCCAGCATTTT.

The table lists this clonotype with many counts. V gene TRBV5-4 combines with J gene TRBJ2-2, with 12 bases fitting TRBD2. After removal of 4 bases from V and 1 base from J, the junction contained 8 bases not matched to a gene. The CDR3 spans 18 residues. CDR1 and CDR2 (germline): SGHNT, YYREEE (reference sequence). The CDR3: CASSLGLAGGQNTGELFF. The CDR3 DNA is TGTGCCAGCAGCCTGGGCCTAGCGGGGGGGCAGAACACCGGGGAGCTGTTTTTT.

Notes on this clonotype: One junction end disagrees with the germline gene, perhaps due to a read error. The CDR3 is CDSSLAGEKLFF. CDR3 in DNA: TGTGACAGCAGCTTAGCTGGTGAAAAACTGTTTTTT. The chain employs TRBV7-4 and TRBJ1-4; D unresolved. The CDR3 has 12 amino acids. The germline gives CDR1 SGHVT, CDR2 SQSDAQ.

This clonotype has a handful of counts. V usage is TRBV4-1 and J usage is TRBJ1-3; D unresolved. Trimming removed 2 bases from V and 0 bases from J, with 8 bases in between. Looked up from germline, CDR1 is MGHRA and CDR2 is YSYEKL. The CDR3 has 15 residues. The CDR3 here is CASSQPDGSGNTIYF. CDR3 nucleotide sequence: TGCGCCAGCAGCCAACCGGACGGCTCTGGAAACACCATATATTTT.

This clonotype was seen more than once but under ten times. This chain connects TRBV11-2 to TRBJ2-3; possibly TRBD1 for D (7 bases). There are 16 residues in the CDR3. V shed 4 bases and J shed 1 base, with 15 bases lying between them. The V gene's germline CDR1 is SGHAT and CDR2 FQNNGV. The CDR3 region has the DNA TGTGCCAGCAGCTGGAGGGGGCGAGGGGGCACAGATACGCAGTATTTT. Translation gives CASSWRGRGGTDTQYF.

This clonotype was found a few times. V gene TRBV7-9 combines with J gene TRBJ2-1, with 11 bases aligning to TRBD2. With 1 base clipped from V and 4 bases from J, the junction kept 6 bases outside the gene matches. This CDR3 has 17 residues. Germline V gene data show CDR1 as SEHNR and CDR2 as FQNEAQ (reference sequence). CDR3 in amino acids: CASSLDWGLAEYNEQFF. CDR3 DNA sequence: TGTGCCAGCAGCTTAGACTGGGGACTAGCGGAGTACAATGAGCAGTTCTTC.

This clonotype was seen a handful of times. The genes are TRBV12-3 or TRBV12-4 and TRBJ2-2; 14 bases agree with TRBD2. The CDR3 consists of 21 residues. V shed 7 bases, J shed 4 bases, and the junction held 20 bases outside the gene matches. The CDR3 DNA reads as TGTGCCAGCAACCTTCTACCCGGGACTAGCGGGAGTGGGGGGCGCACCGGGGAGCTGTTTTTT. Residues: CASNLLPGTSGSGGRTGELFF.

This clonotype was recorded at least ten times. J is TRBJ2-5 and V is TRBV7-6; tentatively, D is TRBD1 (5 bases). Germline values: CDR1 SGHVS, CDR2 FNYEAQ. V was pared by 1 base and J by 4 bases, with 13 bases between. The CDR3 has 15 amino acids. The CDR3 sequence: CASSLELGVTETQYF. The CDR3 DNA reads as TGTGCCAGCAGCTTAGAGTTAGGGGTCACAGAGACCCAGTACTTC.

This clonotype was counted a few times. J is TRBJ2-1 and V is TRBV7-2; D perhaps matches TRBD2 (5 bases). Per germline, CDR1 SGHTA and CDR2 FQGNSA. The CDR3 has 14 residues. Trimming shortened V by 4 bases and J by 3 bases, and 10 bases separated the two germline ends. The CDR3 sequence: CASSSGLDYNEQFF. The DNA of the CDR3 is TGTGCCAGCAGCTCAGGACTGGACTACAATGAGCAGTTCTTC. The variable domain in full, with the rest retrieved from reference TRBV7-2 and TRBJ2-1, is GAGVSQSPSNKVTEKGKDVELRCDPISGHTALYWYRQSLGQGLEFLIYFQGNSAPDKSGLPSDRFSAERTGGSVSTLTIQRTQQEDSAVYLCASSSGLDYNEQFFGPGTRLTVL.

Ten or more counts support this clonotype. The gene calls are TRBV7-2 and TRBJ2-7; D is possibly TRBD1 or TRBD2 (6 bases each). The germline gives CDR1 SGHTA, CDR2 FQGNSA. V was clipped by 6 bases and J by 2 bases, with 14 bases between them. CDR3 size: 14 residues. CDR3 DNA: TGTGCCAGCAGGCGTACGCGGGACACCTACGAGCAGTACTTC. Amino acids: CASRRTRDTYEQYF.

The gene calls are TRBV29-1 and TRBJ2-7; TRBD1 agrees at 8 bases. V gave up 0 bases and J gave up 6 bases; unmatched junction bases: 19. Germline V CDR1 and CDR2: SQVTM, ANQGSEA. There are 18 residues in the CDR3. The CDR3 bases are TGCAGCGTTGAAGATGAGGTTGGGACAGGAGAATCCTACGTCGAGCAGTACTTC. Translating it yields CSVEDEVGTGESYVEQYF.

The rearrangement uses TRBV4-1 and TRBJ1-2, with 10 bases lining up with TRBD1. The CDR3 length is 14 residues. From germline, CDR1 is MGHRA and CDR2 YSYEKL. Trimming removed 1 base from V and 8 bases from J; junction bases left unmatched: 4. This chain's CDR3 is CASSQAGTGEGYTF. CDR3 in DNA: TGCGCCAGCAGCCAAGCCGGGACAGGGGAGGGCTACACCTTC.

In this sample, this clonotype turned up a few times. This rearrangement joins TRBV27 to TRBJ2-3; 15 bases map to TRBD2. The CDR3 totals 16 residues. Germline CDR1 reads MNHEY; CDR2 reads SMNVEV (reference sequence). Trimming at V came to 5 bases and at J to 4 bases, leaving 4 bases not matched to a gene. Here the CDR3 reads CASSGTSGRIPDTQYF. The CDR3 DNA is TGTGCCAGCAGTGGGACTAGCGGGAGGATTCCAGATACGCAGTATTTT.

This sequence joins TRBV10-3 and TRBJ1-2; 8 bases line up with TRBD1. V was pared by 10 bases and J by 7 bases, with 14 bases of the junction left unmatched. CDR1 and CDR2 (germline): ENHRY, SYGVKD. This CDR3 is built from 14 residues. CDR3 protein: CATRQGRLIRGYTF. The CDR3 DNA follows: TGTGCCACTCGACAGGGGCGTTTAATTCGTGGCTACACCTTC.

As DNA, the CDR3 is TGTGCCAGCAGTTTTCGGGGGGAAGGCTCTGGAAACACCATATATTTT. The encoded protein is CASSFRGEGSGNTIYF. The chain carries TRBV28 and TRBJ1-3; possible D gene TRBD1, 5 bases. Germline V CDR1 and CDR2: MDHEN, SYDVKM. The V end lost 3 bases, the J end lost 0 bases, and 12 bases lay between the germline ends. This CDR3 is 16 amino acids long.

This chain joins TRBV6-2 or TRBV6-3 and TRBJ1-2; D gene uncertain. Trimming cost V 2 bases and J 7 bases, with 5 bases left between them. The CDR3 spans 11 residues. Germline V CDR1 and CDR2: MNHEY, SVGEGT. The CDR3 loop reads CASSYLSGYTF. CDR3 coding DNA: TGTGCCAGCAGTTACCTTTCTGGCTACACCTTC.

The chain has TRBV11-3 and TRBJ2-3; 7 bases agree with TRBD2. V lost 8 bases and J lost 1; bases outside the gene matches: 9. This CDR3 has 15 amino acids. Germline loops: CDR1 SGHNT, CDR2 YENEEA. CDR3 nucleotide sequence: TGTGCCAGCTCCAGCGGGGAAGCGGGCACAGATACGCAGTATTTT. This codes for CASSSGEAGTDTQYF.